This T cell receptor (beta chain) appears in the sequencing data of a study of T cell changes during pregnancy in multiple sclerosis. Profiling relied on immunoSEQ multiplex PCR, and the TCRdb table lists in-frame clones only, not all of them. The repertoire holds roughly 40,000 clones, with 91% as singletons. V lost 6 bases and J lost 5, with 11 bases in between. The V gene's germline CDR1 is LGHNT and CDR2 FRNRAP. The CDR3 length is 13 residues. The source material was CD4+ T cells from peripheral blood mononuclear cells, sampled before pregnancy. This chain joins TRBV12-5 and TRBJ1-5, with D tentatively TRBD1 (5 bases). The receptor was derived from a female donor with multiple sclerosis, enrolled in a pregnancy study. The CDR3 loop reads CASGSGDYQPQHF. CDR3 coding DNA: TGTGCTAGTGGGTCGGGGGACTATCAGCCCCAGCATTTT.